What follows are 22 T cell receptor beta chains derived from one specimen sequenced in a study of blood T cell repertoires in COVID-19 (dated by TCRdb to 2018 to 2021). Library construction relied on the immunoSEQ multiplex PCR assay. The table comes from immuneACCESS by way of TCRdb, which keeps in-frame sequences with V and J called. Part of the clones is missing from these tables; in studies checked, under half for an unresolved V gene and the rest for unknown reasons. The sample records some 170,000 clones, roughly 73% of which are singletons. Around 2.7% of the sample is in the top ten clones. The specimen sequenced was peripheral blood. The receptor source for this set is a man in his sixties or seventies with acute or convalescent COVID-19.

The rearrangement links TRBV28 to TRBJ1-2; 11 nucleotides align to TRBD1. This CDR3 contains 15 residues. The V segment lost 3 bases and the J segment 6 bases; nucleotides outside the gene matches: 6. Per the germline V gene, CDR1 is MDHEN and CDR2 is SYDVKM. This chain's CDR3 is CASSFLGQGAHGYTF. The CDR3, as DNA: TGTGCCAGCAGTTTCCTTGGACAGGGGGCGCATGGCTACACCTTC.

The CDR3 region is CASRTSGGRDTQYF. Here the CDR3 DNA reads TGTGCCAGCAGGACTAGCGGGGGGCGGGATACGCAGTATTTT. This chain joins TRBV7-6 and TRBJ2-3, with TRBD2 matching 13 bases. In germline, CDR1 is SGHVS, CDR2 FNYEAQ. CDR3 size: 14 residues. V trimming: 6 bases; J trimming: 6 bases; junction bases outside the gene matches: 3. The whole variable domain, filled in from reference TRBV7-6 and TRBJ2-3, reads GAGVSQSPRYKVTKRGQDVALRCDPISGHVSLYWYRQALGQGPEFLTYFNYEAQQDKSGLPNDRFSAERPEGSISTLTIQRTEQRDSAMYRCASRTSGGRDTQYFGPGTRLTVL.

V is TRBV11-1 and J is TRBJ1-1, with D uncertain. The CDR3 has 14 amino acids. The germline V gene has CDR1 SGHAT and CDR2 FQDESV (reference sequence). The V end lost 6 bases, the J end lost 4 bases, and 15 bases lay between the germline ends. The CDR3 DNA reads TGTGCCAGCAGGGATGGGCAGCTGAGCACTGAAGCTTTCTTT. It is translated as CASRDGQLSTEAFF. The whole variable domain, filled in from reference TRBV11-1 and TRBJ1-1, reads EAEVAQSPRYKITEKSQAVAFWCDPISGHATLYWYRQILGQGPELLVQFQDESVVDDSQLPKDRFSAERLKGVDSTLKIQPAELGDSAMYLCASRDGQLSTEAFFGQGTRLTVV.

This chain joins TRBV19 and TRBJ1-5; TRBD1 aligns across 7 bases. CDR1 and CDR2 from the germline V gene are LNHDA and SQIVND (reference sequence). CDR3 length: 16 amino acids. V shed 7 bases, J shed 5 bases, and the junction held 14 bases outside the gene matches. CDR3 nucleotides: TGTGCCAGTACATCGGGCAGGGGGGTGCAAGATCAGCCCCAGCATTTT. Residues: CASTSGRGVQDQPQHF.

This chain's CDR3 is CASNRDTNSPLHF. In DNA, the CDR3 is TGTGCCAGCAATCGGGACACTAATTCACCCCTCCACTTT. This sequence joins TRBV27 and TRBJ1-6; maybe TRBD1 (6 bases). Trimming left V 7 bases short and J 6 bases short, with 10 bases between. The CDR3 runs 13 residues. Looked up from germline, CDR1 is MNHEY and CDR2 is SMNVEV (reference sequence).

The chain has TRBV19 and TRBJ1-1; 8 positions match TRBD1. This CDR3 spans 13 amino acids. The trim removed 5 bases at V and 6 bases at J, leaving 5 bases unmatched. CDR1 is LNHDA and CDR2 is SQIVND in the germline V gene (reference sequence). The chain's CDR3 is CASSLLQGAEAFF. The CDR3 DNA reads TGTGCCAGTAGTTTGTTACAGGGGGCTGAAGCTTTCTTT.

Only a few counts were recorded for this clone. The chain combines TRBV2 with TRBJ1-5, with 9 bases identical to TRBD1. CDR3 length: 15 amino acids. J gave up 2 bases and V 7 bases, and 6 bases lay outside the gene matches. Germline V gene data show CDR1 as SNHLY and CDR2 as FYNNEI. DNA of the CDR3: TGTGCCAGCAAGACAGGGGGTGGTGGCAATCAGCCCCAGCATTTT. This translates into CASKTGGGGNQPQHF.

The chain is built from TRBV7-8 and TRBJ2-1, with D possibly being TRBD1 (5 bases). The V end lost 1 base, the J end lost 3 bases, and 10 bases lay between the germline ends. Germline V gene lookup returns CDR1 SGHVS and CDR2 FQNEAQ. This CDR3 spans 15 amino acids. This CDR3 reads CASSLGGAFYNEQFF. The DNA of the CDR3 is TGTGCCAGCAGCTTAGGTGGGGCCTTCTACAATGAGCAGTTCTTC.

This chain links TRBV10-3 with TRBJ2-7, with unresolved D. V shed 4 bases and J shed 3 bases, with 4 bases lying between them. The CDR3 totals 11 residues. The germline CDR1 and CDR2 sequences are ENHRY and SYGVKD. Here the CDR3 DNA reads TGTGCCATCAGTGCTAACTACGAGCAGTACTTC. Encoded protein: CAISANYEQYF.

The chain joins TRBV7-9 to TRBJ2-5; the D gene is possibly TRBD2 (5 bases). Germline CDR1 and CDR2: SEHNR and FQNEAQ (reference sequence). The CDR3 contains 15 residues. Trimming cost V 3 bases and J 3 bases, with 14 bases left between them. The CDR3 spells CASSFGDTRKETQYF. CDR3 DNA sequence: TGTGCCAGCAGCTTCGGGGATACGAGGAAAGAGACCCAGTACTTC.

The chain recombines TRBV19 with TRBJ1-1, with D perhaps TRBD1 (5 bases). Germline CDR1 reads LNHDA; CDR2 reads SQIVND (reference sequence). This CDR3 has 10 amino acids. The ends were cut back, 10 bases at V and 6 bases at J, with 9 bases in the middle. CDR3 sequence reads: CATAGAEAFF. The CDR3 nucleotides read TGTGCCACCGCGGGGGCTGAAGCTTTCTTT.

The chain uses TRBV10-3 and TRBJ2-3, with D tentatively TRBD1 (7 bases). The V gene lost 4 bases and the J gene lost 4 bases, with 15 bases spanning the gap. Germline V gene data show CDR1 as ENHRY and CDR2 as SYGVKD. The CDR3 spans 15 residues. The CDR3 DNA reads TGTGCCATCAGTGGCGGGGACAGTCTTTCAGATACGCAGTATTTT. This codes for CAISGGDSLSDTQYF.

The CDR3 protein is CASSLSQGPLKGRMNTEAFF. For the CDR3, the DNA is TGTGCCAGCAGCCTGAGCCAGGGGCCGCTCAAGGGTCGTATGAACACTGAAGCTTTCTTT. J is TRBJ1-1 and V is TRBV5-8; a possible D gene is TRBD1 (6 bases). This CDR3 is 20 amino acids long. The germline CDR1 and CDR2 sequences are SGHTS and YDEGEE. Deletions cut 4 bases from V and 0 bases from J, with 28 bases between.

This sequence joins TRBV2 and TRBJ1-5, with 9 positions matching TRBD1. V was clipped by 3 bases and J by 2 bases; unmatched bases: 8. There are 17 residues in the CDR3. CDR1 is SNHLY, CDR2 FYNNEI, per germline. CDR3 sequence reads: CASSEKGQGFGNQPQHF. The CDR3 nucleotides are TGTGCCAGCAGTGAGAAGGGACAGGGCTTCGGCAATCAGCCCCAGCATTTT.

This rearrangement joins TRBV2 to TRBJ1-2, with TRBD1 matching over 9 bases. Trimming at V came to 6 bases and at J to 2 bases, leaving 13 bases not matched to a gene. Germline CDR1 and CDR2: SNHLY and FYNNEI. The CDR3 loop spans 17 amino acids. Here the CDR3 reads CASRDYRDRDVNYGYTF. CDR3 nucleotides: TGTGCCAGCAGAGACTACCGGGACAGGGACGTGAACTATGGCTACACCTTC. The complete variable domain, with remaining parts taken from reference TRBV2 and TRBJ1-2, reads EPEVTQTPSHQVTQMGQEVILRCVPISNHLYFYWYRQILGQKVEFLVSFYNNEISEKSEIFDDQFSVERPDGSNFTLKIRSTKLEDSAMYFCASRDYRDRDVNYGYTFGSGTRLTVV.

This clone has a handful of counts. This chain links TRBV7-9 with TRBJ2-1, with D unresolved. Germline CDR1 reads SEHNR; CDR2 reads FQNEAQ (reference sequence). The ends were cut back, 6 bases at V and 3 bases at J, with 21 bases in the middle. The CDR3 is made up of 17 amino acids. For the CDR3, the DNA is TGTGCCAGCAGATCACCCCTCAGATTCTCCCTCTACAATGAGCAGTTCTTC. Translating it yields CASRSPLRFSLYNEQFF.

V gene TRBV3-1 (or the pseudogene TRBV3-2) combines with J gene TRBJ2-1; possible D gene TRBD2, 6 bases. Germline values: CDR1 LGHDT, CDR2 YNNKEL (reference sequence). V lost 4 bases to trimming and J lost 11 bases, with 15 bases between them. The CDR3 extends over 13 amino acids. The CDR3 spells CASSRDLGLQQFF. The CDR3 DNA reads as TGTGCCAGCAGCCGAGATTTGGGACTCCAGCAGTTCTTC.

In its sample, this clone was seen a few times. The J gene is TRBJ2-2, the V gene TRBV7-6; 9 positions agree with TRBD2. The V gene end was trimmed by 0 bases and the J gene end by 5 bases; junction bases not matched to a gene: 4. This CDR3 has 16 amino acids. Germline lookup yields CDR1 SGHVS and CDR2 FNYEAQ. The CDR3 region is CASSLALAGSTGELFF. The CDR3 nucleotides are TGTGCCAGCAGCTTAGCCCTAGCGGGGAGTACCGGGGAGCTGTTTTTT.

The V gene is TRBV2, the J gene TRBJ2-5; TRBD2 agrees at 15 bases. Germline CDR1 SNHLY, CDR2 FYNNEI. The CDR3 has 16 residues. Unmatched junction bases numbered 6, after V lost 6 bases and J lost 4 bases. As DNA, the CDR3 is TGTGCCAGCAGGAAACCGGGACTAGCGGGAGGAGAGACCCAGTACTTC. Its protein is CASRKPGLAGGETQYF.

V usage is TRBV3-1 (or the pseudogene TRBV3-2) and J usage is TRBJ2-5; the match to TRBD2 covers 9 bases. With 8 bases clipped from V and 5 bases from J, the junction kept 9 bases outside the gene matches. CDR1 and CDR2 from the germline V gene are LGHDT and YNNKEL (reference sequence). The CDR3 extends over 14 amino acids. The CDR3 spells CASGTSGPLETQYF. Written as DNA, the CDR3 is TGTGCCAGCGGAACTAGCGGGCCCTTGGAGACCCAGTACTTC.

This clone has a handful of counts. The chain carries TRBV6-1 and TRBJ1-1, with 10 bases lining up with TRBD1. CDR1 and CDR2 (germline): MNHNS, SASEGT. With 2 bases clipped from V and 6 bases from J, the junction kept 9 bases outside the gene matches. This CDR3 spans 16 amino acids. CDR3 sequence: CASSEISGTGVAEAFF. CDR3 bases: TGTGCCAGCAGTGAAATATCGGGGACAGGGGTAGCTGAAGCTTTCTTT.

The V and J genes are TRBV7-2 and TRBJ2-2; 8 bases align to TRBD2. The germline V gene encodes CDR1 SGHTA and CDR2 FQGNSA. The CDR3 contains 15 residues. J lost 0 bases, V lost 4 bases, and 1 base had no gene match. CDR3 DNA sequence: TGTGCCAGCAGCTCTAGCGGGTCGAACACCGGGGAGCTGTTTTTT. Residues: CASSSSGSNTGELFF. Using reference TRBV7-2 and TRBJ2-2 for the parts outside the CDR3, the full variable domain is GAGVSQSPSNKVTEKGKDVELRCDPISGHTALYWYRQSLGQGLEFLIYFQGNSAPDKSGLPSDRFSAERTGGSVSTLTIQRTQQEDSAVYLCASSSSGSNTGELFFGEGSRLTVL.